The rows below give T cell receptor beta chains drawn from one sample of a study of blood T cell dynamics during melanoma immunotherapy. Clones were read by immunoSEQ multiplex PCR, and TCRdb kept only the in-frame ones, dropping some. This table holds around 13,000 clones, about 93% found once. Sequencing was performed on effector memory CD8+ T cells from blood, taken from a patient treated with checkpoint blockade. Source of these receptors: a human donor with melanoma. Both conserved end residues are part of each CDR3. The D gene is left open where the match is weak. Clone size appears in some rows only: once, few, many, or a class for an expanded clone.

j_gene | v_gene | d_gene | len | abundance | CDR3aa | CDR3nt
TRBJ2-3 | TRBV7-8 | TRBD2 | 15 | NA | CASTVGLANRDTQYF | TGTGCCAGCACCGTGGGACTAGCAAACAGAGATACGCAGTATTTT
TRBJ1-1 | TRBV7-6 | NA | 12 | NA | CASSAGSTEAFF | TGTGCCAGCAGCGCAGGGAGCACTGAAGCTTTCTTT
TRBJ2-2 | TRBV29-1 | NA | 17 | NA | CSVEDKKGSMIPGELFF | TGCAGCGTTGAAGATAAGAAGGGCAGTATGATCCCCGGGGAGCTGTTTTTT
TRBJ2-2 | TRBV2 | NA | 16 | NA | CASSERRQTNTGELFF | TGTGCCAGCAGTGAACGGAGACAGACAAACACCGGGGAGCTGTTTTTT
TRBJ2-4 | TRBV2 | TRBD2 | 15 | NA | CASSAWGGVENIQYF | TGTGCCAGCAGCGCCTGGGGGGGTGTGGAAAACATTCAGTACTTC
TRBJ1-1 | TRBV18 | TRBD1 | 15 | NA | CASSPRTGFNTEAFF | TGTGCCAGCTCACCCCGGACAGGATTTAACACTGAAGCTTTCTTT
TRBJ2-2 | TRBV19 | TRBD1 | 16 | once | CASSPGTGGGTGELFF | TGTGCCAGTAGTCCTGGGACAGGGGGTGGGACCGGGGAGCTGTTTTTT
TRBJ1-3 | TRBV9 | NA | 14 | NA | CASSVGESGNTIYF | TGTGCCAGCAGCGTAGGGGAATCTGGAAACACCATATATTTT
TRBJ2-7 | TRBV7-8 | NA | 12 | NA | CASSPGGYEQYF | TGTGCCAGCAGCCCTGGAGGTTACGAGCAGTACTTC
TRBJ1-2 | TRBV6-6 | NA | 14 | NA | CASSYSEGGGGYTF | TGTGCCAGCAGTTACTCGGAGGGAGGGGGGGGCTACACCTTC
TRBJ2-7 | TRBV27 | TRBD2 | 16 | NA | CASSLGGGEGYYEQYF | TGTGCCAGCAGTTTAGGCGGGGGGGAGGGGTACTACGAGCAGTACTTC
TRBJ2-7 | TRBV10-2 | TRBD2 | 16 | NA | CASSESMASGRFEQYF | TGCGCCAGCAGTGAGTCGATGGCTAGCGGGAGATTCGAGCAGTACTTC
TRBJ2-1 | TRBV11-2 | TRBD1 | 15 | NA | CASSLDPGQYNEQFF | TGTGCCAGCAGCTTAGATCCGGGACAGTACAATGAGCAGTTCTTC
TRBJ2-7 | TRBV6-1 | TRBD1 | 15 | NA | CASLLGQGTSLEQYF | TGTGCCAGCTTACTCGGACAGGGGACTTCTCTCGAGCAGTACTTC